The 24 T cell receptor beta chains below all came from one sample that was sequenced in a study of cytomegalovirus exposure and HLA in healthy donors. The PCR had 60 Vbeta and 13 Jbeta primers. Some clones are missing from TCRdb's copy, which holds only in-frame ones; the method was immunoSEQ multiplex PCR. Among fewer than 120,000 clones listed, roughly 84% were seen once. Sample: PBMCs. Source of these receptors: a man under 40 in good health and CMV-seropositive.

This clone was observed many times. The gene calls are TRBV6-1 and TRBJ2-5, with TRBD2 as a possible D gene (7 bases). The CDR3 is 15 amino acids. Germline CDR1 MNHNS, CDR2 SASEGT. V shed 3 bases and J shed 2 bases, with 13 bases lying between them. As DNA, the CDR3 is TGTGCCAGCAGTGACGGGGGGCCCTTTCAAGAGACCCAGTACTTC. It specifies CASSDGGPFQETQYF.

This clone occurred a few times. The CDR3 loop reads CASSERNYGYTF. The CDR3 bases are TGCGCCAGCAGTGAGCGGAACTATGGCTACACCTTC. This chain connects TRBV10-1 to TRBJ1-2; D is unclear. The CDR3 sequence is 12 residues long. The V gene's germline CDR1 is WNHNN and CDR2 SYGVQD (reference sequence). V dropped 2 bases and J dropped 2 bases, with 3 bases sitting between them.

V and J are TRBV6-4 and TRBJ1-1, with unresolved D. The germline V gene encodes CDR1 MRHNA and CDR2 SNTAGT. The CDR3 contains 13 residues. Trimming took 7 bases from V and 1 from J, leaving 10 bases between them. The CDR3 DNA is TGTGCCAGCAAAGAGGGCAGGAACACTGAAGCTTTCTTT. Translating it yields CASKEGRNTEAFF.

This clone was seen just once. V and J are TRBV19 and TRBJ2-5; D remains unclear. The germline V gene encodes CDR1 LNHDA and CDR2 SQIVND (reference sequence). This CDR3 has 16 residues. Trimming cost V 6 bases and J 0 bases, with 17 bases left between them. The CDR3: CASRRKAHLYQETQYF. In nucleotides, the CDR3 is TGTGCCAGTAGGCGGAAGGCCCACCTCTACCAAGAGACCCAGTACTTC.

The CDR3 region is CASSVRAGMNTGELFF. The CDR3 nucleotides are TGTGCCAGTAGTGTACGGGCGGGGATGAACACCGGGGAGCTGTTTTTT. This rearrangement joins TRBV19 to TRBJ2-2, with TRBD2 as a possible D gene (6 bases). The CDR3 spans 16 residues. Germline loops: CDR1 LNHDA, CDR2 SQIVND (reference sequence). Trimming took off 5 bases at V and 1 base at J, with 14 bases between the two ends. Full variable domain (remainder filled in from reference TRBV19 and TRBJ2-2): DGGITQSPKYLFRKEGQNVTLSCEQNLNHDAMYWYRQDPGQGLRLIYYSQIVNDFQKGDIAEGYSVSREKKESFPLTVTSAQKNPTAFYLCASSVRAGMNTGELFFGEGSRLTVL.

The chain is built from TRBV7-3 and TRBJ2-3, with 8 bases that match TRBD2. Germline V gene data show CDR1 as SGHTA and CDR2 as FQGTGA. CDR3 size: 14 residues. The V segment lost 9 bases and the J segment 4 bases; nucleotides outside the gene matches: 9. The CDR3 sequence: CASSQGTSADTQYF. The CDR3, as DNA: TGTGCCAGTAGCCAGGGGACTAGTGCAGATACGCAGTATTTT.

The chain has TRBV19 and TRBJ2-2; a weak D match, TRBD1 (5 bases). The CDR3 has 16 amino acids. The V gene lost 2 bases and the J gene lost 5 bases, with 15 bases spanning the gap. Germline lookup yields CDR1 LNHDA and CDR2 SQIVND (reference sequence). The CDR3 nucleotides read TGTGCCAGTAGTATACATGGCAGGGTGGGAACCGGGGAGCTGTTTTTT. Translated, it gives CASSIHGRVGTGELFF.

The CDR3 DNA reads TGTGCCAGCATAAAGGGAACAGGGCCCGGCTTATCTGGCTACACCTTC. Translated, it gives CASIKGTGPGLSGYTF. The chain recombines TRBV7-8 with TRBJ1-2; TRBD1 is a possible D gene (6 bases). CDR3 length: 16 amino acids. The germline gives CDR1 SGHVS, CDR2 FQNEAQ. Trimming stripped 7 bases from V and 7 bases from J, with 25 bases between.

The chain is built from TRBV5-1 and TRBJ2-1; 9 bases are shared with TRBD2. V dropped 4 bases and J dropped 0; count of bases not matched to a gene: 5. The CDR3 runs to 16 residues. The V gene's germline CDR1 is SGHRS and CDR2 YFSETQ. CDR3 residues: CASSLRGGLSYNEQFF. The CDR3 DNA follows: TGCGCCAGCAGCCTGCGGGGGGGCCTCTCCTACAATGAGCAGTTCTTC.

The V call is TRBV4-3, the J call TRBJ1-6; 7 positions match TRBD1. V gave up 4 bases and J gave up 7 bases; unmatched junction bases: 7. The CDR3 is made up of 15 amino acids. Germline loops: CDR1 LGHNA, CDR2 YSLEER. Here the CDR3 DNA reads TGCGCCAGCAGCCCTCGACAGGGCGAAAATTCACCCCTCCACTTT. Residues: CASSPRQGENSPLHF.

The chain joins TRBV15 to TRBJ1-2; TRBD1 might be the D (6 bases). CDR3 length equals 15 residues. V was shortened by 0 bases and J by 6 bases, with 14 bases between the two germline ends. Germline assignment: CDR1 LNHNV and CDR2 YYDKDF (reference sequence). CDR3 bases: TGTGCCACCAGCAGAGACCAACAGGGTCACGATGGCTACACCTTC. Its translation is CATSRDQQGHDGYTF.

This rearrangement joins TRBV5-1 to TRBJ2-5; 8 positions agree with TRBD2. The tail of the sequence fits TRBJ2-7 better, so the J call may be wrong. This CDR3 spans 15 amino acids. The germline gives CDR1 SGHRS, CDR2 YFSETQ. CDR3 nucleotide sequence: TGCGCCAGCAGCTTGGCGGGACTAGTAGTCGACGAGCAGTACTTC. Its protein product is CASSLAGLVVDEQYF.

For the CDR3, the DNA is TGTGCCAGCAGCTCCCGCCGGGATTCACCCCTCCACTTT. As protein: CASSSRRDSPLHF. The chain couples TRBV7-9 to TRBJ1-6; D call uncertain. CDR3 length: 13 amino acids. CDR1 SEHNR and CDR2 FQNEAQ come from the germline V gene (reference sequence). V was trimmed by 4 bases and J by 8 bases, leaving 9 bases between them.

This clone was observed a few times. V and J are TRBV6-5 and TRBJ1-3; D remains unclear. This CDR3 has 14 residues. Trimming removed 6 bases at V and 2 bases at J, with 11 bases between. Germline loops: CDR1 MNHEY, CDR2 SVGAGI. The chain's CDR3 is CASRWASAGNTIYF. The DNA of the CDR3 is TGTGCCAGCAGGTGGGCGTCTGCTGGAAACACCATATATTTT.

This clone was seen a handful of times. The rearrangement joins TRBV4-1 to TRBJ1-4, with D perhaps TRBD1 (5 bases). Trimming removed 0 bases from V and 8 bases from J, with 13 bases in between. The V gene's germline CDR1 is MGHRA and CDR2 YSYEKL. This CDR3 has 15 amino acids. The CDR3: CASSQDSWGGEKLFF. The CDR3 nucleotides read TGCGCCAGCAGCCAAGATTCGTGGGGGGGGGAAAAACTGTTTTTT.

This rearrangement joins TRBV19 to TRBJ2-1; 10 bases agree with TRBD1. This CDR3 has 15 amino acids. With V trimmed by 5 bases and J by 9 bases, 10 bases remained unmatched. In germline, CDR1 is LNHDA, CDR2 SQIVND (reference sequence). CDR3: CASSPRDRGFGEQFF. In nucleotides, the CDR3 is TGTGCCAGTAGTCCCCGGGACAGGGGTTTCGGTGAGCAGTTCTTC. Complete variable domain (other parts from reference TRBV19 and TRBJ2-1): DGGITQSPKYLFRKEGQNVTLSCEQNLNHDAMYWYRQDPGQGLRLIYYSQIVNDFQKGDIAEGYSVSREKKESFPLTVTSAQKNPTAFYLCASSPRDRGFGEQFFGPGTRLTVL.

This clone appeared once. V and J are TRBV9 and TRBJ2-3; the match to TRBD2 covers 8 bases. The germline gives CDR1 SGDLS, CDR2 YYNGEE. The ends lost 2 bases at V and 1 base at J; junction bases unmatched: 3. CDR3 length: 15 residues. CDR3 DNA sequence: TGTGCCAGCAGCGTCTGGCGGGGGGGCACAGATACGCAGTATTTT. It is translated as CASSVWRGGTDTQYF.

This chain links TRBV19 with TRBJ2-7; weak D call: TRBD2 (5 bases). The length of the CDR3 is 14 residues. Germline V gene lookup returns CDR1 LNHDA and CDR2 SQIVND (reference sequence). Trimming removed 0 bases at V and 4 bases at J, with 10 bases between. The CDR3 loop is CASSIDLSGYEQYF. The DNA of the CDR3 is TGTGCCAGTAGTATAGATCTATCGGGGTACGAGCAGTACTTC.

The V gene is TRBV7-2, the J gene TRBJ2-7; 8 bases fit TRBD1. Germline CDR1 reads SGHTA; CDR2 reads FQGNSA. The trim removed 0 bases at V and 3 bases at J, leaving 4 bases unmatched. CDR3 size: 15 residues. The CDR3: CASSLAGTGDYEQYF. CDR3 bases: TGTGCCAGCAGCTTAGCGGGGACAGGAGACTACGAGCAGTACTTC. Full variable domain (remainder filled in from reference TRBV7-2 and TRBJ2-7): GAGVSQSPSNKVTEKGKDVELRCDPISGHTALYWYRQSLGQGLEFLIYFQGNSAPDKSGLPSDRFSAERTGGSVSTLTIQRTQQEDSAVYLCASSLAGTGDYEQYFGPGTRLTVT.

The chain couples TRBV5-1 to TRBJ1-1, with 7 bases lining up with TRBD1. Germline-derived CDR1 and CDR2 are SGHRS and YFSETQ. The CDR3 contains 18 residues. V trimming: 2 bases; J trimming: 1 base; junction bases outside the gene matches: 14. The DNA of the CDR3 is TGCGCCAGCAGCTTCCTGCACAGGGGAACAGCGGGGAACACTGAAGCTTTCTTT. Protein: CASSFLHRGTAGNTEAFF.

V is TRBV7-9 and J is TRBJ2-2; TRBD1 is a possible D gene (5 bases). V was pared by 5 bases and J by 1 base, with 11 bases between. The CDR3 totals 15 residues. Germline CDR1 reads SEHNR; CDR2 reads FQNEAQ (reference sequence). The CDR3 protein is CASSRPDRNTGELFF. The CDR3 DNA reads as TGTGCCAGCAGCCGGCCCGACAGGAACACCGGGGAGCTGTTTTTT.

This clone counts as medium-sized. V and J are TRBV7-9 and TRBJ2-7; possibly TRBD2 for D (5 bases). The CDR3 consists of 14 residues. The V and J ends lost 3 bases and 4 bases respectively, with 13 bases between them. Per germline, CDR1 SEHNR and CDR2 FQNEAQ (reference sequence). This CDR3 is CASSLTTSEYEQYF. In nucleotides, the CDR3 is TGTGCCAGCAGCTTGACAACTAGTGAGTACGAGCAGTACTTC.

J is TRBJ2-7 and V is TRBV7-8; D unresolved. V shed 3 bases and J shed 3 bases, with 12 bases lying between them. Germline loops: CDR1 SGHVS, CDR2 FQNEAQ. CDR3 length: 14 amino acids. In DNA, the CDR3 is TGTGCCAGCAGCTTTAGTCCTTCTCTCTACGAGCAGTACTTC. This gives the protein CASSFSPSLYEQYF.

The V call is TRBV2, the J call TRBJ2-5, with D perhaps TRBD1 (6 bases). V was cut by 8 bases and J by 5 bases, with 12 bases left in between. The length of the CDR3 is 12 residues. Germline-derived CDR1 and CDR2 are SNHLY and FYNNEI. As DNA, the CDR3 is TGTGCCAGCCGGGACATCGGGGAGACCCAGTACTTC. This encodes CASRDIGETQYF. The variable domain in full, with the rest retrieved from reference TRBV2 and TRBJ2-5, is EPEVTQTPSHQVTQMGQEVILRCVPISNHLYFYWYRQILGQKVEFLVSFYNNEISEKSEIFDDQFSVERPDGSNFTLKIRSTKLEDSAMYFCASRDIGETQYFGPGTRLLVL.